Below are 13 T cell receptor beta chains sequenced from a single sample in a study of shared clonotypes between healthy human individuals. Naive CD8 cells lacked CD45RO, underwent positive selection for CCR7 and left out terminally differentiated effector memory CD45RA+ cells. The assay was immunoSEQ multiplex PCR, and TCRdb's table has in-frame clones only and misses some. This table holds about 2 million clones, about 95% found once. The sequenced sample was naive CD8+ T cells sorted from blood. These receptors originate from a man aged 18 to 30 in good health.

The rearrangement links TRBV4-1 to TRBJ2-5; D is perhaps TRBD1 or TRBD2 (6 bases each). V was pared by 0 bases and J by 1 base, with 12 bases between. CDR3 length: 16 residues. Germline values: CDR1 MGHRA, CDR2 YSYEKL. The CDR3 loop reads CASSQEGRGLQETQYF. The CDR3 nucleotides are TGCGCCAGCAGCCAAGAGGGTCGGGGGCTCCAAGAGACCCAGTACTTC.

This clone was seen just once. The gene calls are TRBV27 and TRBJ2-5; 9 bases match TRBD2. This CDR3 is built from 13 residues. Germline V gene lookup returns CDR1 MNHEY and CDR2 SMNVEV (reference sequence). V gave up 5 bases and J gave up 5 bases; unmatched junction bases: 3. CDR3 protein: CASSGLAQETQYF. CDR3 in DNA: TGTGCCAGCAGTGGACTAGCGCAGGAGACCCAGTACTTC.

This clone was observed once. This CDR3 is CASSQEELETQYF. The DNA for the CDR3 is TGCGCCAGCAGCCAAGAGGAACTGGAGACCCAGTACTTC. The V call is TRBV4-1, the J call TRBJ2-5; D not certain. Trimming shortened V by 0 bases and J by 5 bases, and 7 bases separated the two germline ends. The CDR3 has 13 residues. Looked up from germline, CDR1 is MGHRA and CDR2 is YSYEKL.

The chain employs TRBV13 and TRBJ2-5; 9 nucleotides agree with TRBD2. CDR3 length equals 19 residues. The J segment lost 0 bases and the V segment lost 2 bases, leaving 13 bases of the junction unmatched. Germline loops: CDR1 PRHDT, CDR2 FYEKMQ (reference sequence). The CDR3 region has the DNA TGTGCCAGCAGCTTAAGTATGTGGGTGAGGACTAGCGACCAAGAGACCCAGTACTTC. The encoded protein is CASSLSMWVRTSDQETQYF. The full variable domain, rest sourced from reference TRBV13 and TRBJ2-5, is AAGVIQSPRHLIKEKRETATLKCYPIPRHDTVYWYQQGPGQDPQFLISFYEKMQSDKGSIPDRFSAQQFSDYHSELNMSSLELGDSALYFCASSLSMWVRTSDQETQYFGPGTRLLVL.

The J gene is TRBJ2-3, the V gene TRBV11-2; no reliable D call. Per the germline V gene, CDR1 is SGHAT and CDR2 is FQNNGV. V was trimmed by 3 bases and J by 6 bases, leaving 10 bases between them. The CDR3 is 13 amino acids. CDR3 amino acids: CASSLAPWDTQYF. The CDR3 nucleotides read TGTGCCAGCAGCTTGGCCCCTTGGGATACGCAGTATTTT.

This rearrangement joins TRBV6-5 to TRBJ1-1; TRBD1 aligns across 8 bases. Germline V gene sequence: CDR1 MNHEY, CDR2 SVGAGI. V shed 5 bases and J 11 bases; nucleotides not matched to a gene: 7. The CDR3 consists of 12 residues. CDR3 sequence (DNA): TGTGCCAGCAGTCCAGGGGGCCTGGGGGCTTTCTTT. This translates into CASSPGGLGAFF.

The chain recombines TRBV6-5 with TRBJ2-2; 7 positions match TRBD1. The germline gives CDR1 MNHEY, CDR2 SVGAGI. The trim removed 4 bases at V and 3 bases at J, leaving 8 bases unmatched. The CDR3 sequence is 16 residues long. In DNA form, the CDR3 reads TGTGCCAGCAGTTTTTACAGGGGTTCCTACACCGGGGAGCTGTTTTTT. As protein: CASSFYRGSYTGELFF.

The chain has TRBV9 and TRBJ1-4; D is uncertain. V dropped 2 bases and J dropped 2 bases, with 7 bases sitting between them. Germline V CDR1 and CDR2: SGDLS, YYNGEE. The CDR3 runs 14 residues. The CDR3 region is CASSVGSTNEKLFF. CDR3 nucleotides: TGTGCCAGCAGCGTGGGTTCGACTAATGAAAAACTGTTTTTT.

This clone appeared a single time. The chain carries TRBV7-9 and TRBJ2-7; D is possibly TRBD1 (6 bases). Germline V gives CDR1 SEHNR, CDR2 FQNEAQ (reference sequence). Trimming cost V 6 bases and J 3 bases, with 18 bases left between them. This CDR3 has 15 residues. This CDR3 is CASSDSGTPDYEQYF. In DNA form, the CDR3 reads TGTGCCAGCAGTGACTCCGGGACACCAGACTACGAGCAGTACTTC.

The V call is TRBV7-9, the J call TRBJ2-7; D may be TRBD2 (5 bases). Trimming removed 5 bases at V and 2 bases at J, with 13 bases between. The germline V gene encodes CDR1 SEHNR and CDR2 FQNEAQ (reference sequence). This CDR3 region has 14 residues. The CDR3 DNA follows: TGTGCCAGCAGCGGGGAACTTAGCGCCTACGAGCAGTACTTC. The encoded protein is CASSGELSAYEQYF.

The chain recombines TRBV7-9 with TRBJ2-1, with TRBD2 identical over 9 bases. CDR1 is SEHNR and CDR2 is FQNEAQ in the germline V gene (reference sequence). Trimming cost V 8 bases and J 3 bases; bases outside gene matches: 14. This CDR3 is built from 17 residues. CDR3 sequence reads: CASAKSLSGSRYNEQFF. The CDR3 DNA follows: TGTGCCAGCGCGAAGAGCCTTAGCGGGAGCCGCTACAATGAGCAGTTCTTC.

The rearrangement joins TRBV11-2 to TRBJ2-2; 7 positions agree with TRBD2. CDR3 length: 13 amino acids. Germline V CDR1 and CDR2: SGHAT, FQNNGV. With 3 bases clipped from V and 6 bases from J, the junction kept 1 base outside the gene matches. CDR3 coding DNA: TGTGCCAGCAGCTTGGGACTACCCGGGGAGCTGTTTTTT. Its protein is CASSLGLPGELFF.

CDR3 in DNA: TGCGCCAGCAGCTTGCCCCCATCGACGGGCCTCTACGAGCAGTACTTC. Its protein is CASSLPPSTGLYEQYF. The rearrangement joins TRBV5-1 to TRBJ2-7; D gene ambiguous. The CDR3 runs to 16 residues. Germline CDR1 reads SGHRS; CDR2 reads YFSETQ. Trimming removed 1 base from V and 3 bases from J, with 17 bases in between.